This T cell receptor (beta chain) was recovered during a study of shared clonotypes between healthy human individuals. From germline, CDR1 is MNHNY and CDR2 SVGAGI (reference sequence). Trimming removed 8 bases from V and 2 bases from J, with 15 bases in between. CDR3 size: 14 residues. Study conclusions and caveats: Naive subsets generally exceeded memory subsets in estimated richness.

In the case of this clone: Its antigen is undetermined.

Profiled with immunoSEQ multiplex PCR; TCRdb holds only in-frame clones, not every one. The sample has about 2.4 million clones, approximately 93% seen once; the top ten hold 0.36%. The chain recombines TRBV6-6 with TRBJ1-2; perhaps TRBD1 as D (5 bases). This clonotype was sampled from a man between 18 and 35 years old in good health. Some clones in this sample may be carry-over from other donors' samples. The sample taken for sequencing was naive CD4+ T cells from PBMCs. Documented subset: CD45RA+ positively selected. Written as DNA, the CDR3 is TGTGCCAGCGTCCCGGCCGACAGAAACTATGGCTACACCTTC. This encodes CASVPADRNYGYTF.